The T cell receptor beta chain under discussion was sequenced for a study of shared clonotypes between healthy human individuals. The overall study: A couple of female and a few male donors aged 18 to 49 were enrolled.

V was pared by 8 bases and J by 5 bases, with 18 bases between. The CDR3 has 14 residues. Germline CDR1 and CDR2: MDHEN and SYDVKM. This table comes from immunoSEQ multiplex PCR, and its TCRdb copy is limited to in-frame clones, with some not included. The table records 650,000 to 750,000 clones, 72% of them present only once. The chain is built from TRBV28 and TRBJ1-1; maybe TRBD1 (5 bases). Sequences were obtained from memory CD4+ T cells sorted from blood. Stated subset: CD45RA-negative fraction. This receptor was taken from a woman aged 30 to 39 in good health. This chain's CDR3 is CASLSRGRGTEAFF. The CDR3 DNA follows: TGTGCCAGCCTGTCCCGGGGGAGAGGGACTGAAGCTTTCTTT.